The clone carrying this TCR beta chain was observed at least ten times. Its antigen is unknown. The data derive from a study of T-cell reconstitution after alpha-beta-depleted transplantation in children. Study results and caveats: Recipient T cells and thymic progenitors that survived were the source of the high TCRbeta diversity seen at day 60 in some patients.

TCRbeta library preparation incorporated unique molecular identifiers. TCRdb called the PCR reads again in MiXCR, with one record for every CDR3 protein. The sample has 140,000 to 150,000 distinct CDR3 sequences, 8.8% seen once. The CDR3 is made up of 17 amino acids. Germline CDR1 and CDR2: MGHRA and YSYEKL. Unmatched junction bases numbered 10, after V lost 4 bases and J lost 3 bases. This rearrangement joins TRBV4-1 to TRBJ1-4, with 8 bases aligning to TRBD1. Specimen: PBMCs, mostly from graft donor cells, collected 180 days after TCRalphabeta/CD19-depleted stem cell transplant. The sequence was obtained from a female patient between 2 and 15 years old who had a stem cell transplant for congenital amegakaryocytic thrombocytopenia, so the T cells may come from the graft donor. The CDR3 sequence: CASSPRAGGIANEKLFF. Written as DNA, the CDR3 is TGCGCCAGCAGCCCCCGGGCAGGGGGCATTGCTAATGAAAAACTGTTTTTT.